Listed here is a single T cell receptor beta chain. Its cognate antigen has yet to be identified. Per-base quality was not reported, and no clone a single base away is much larger than it. According to the germline V gene (reference sequence), CDR1 reads SGHNT and CDR2 reads YYREEE. The CDR3 spans 16 residues, from the cysteine through the phenylalanine. Of the read, only the CDR3 DNA is kept; its 48 bases are in frame from base 1. Relative to germline, V is 4 bases shorter and J is 4 bases shorter, with 18 bases between their ends. The sample is drawn from a study of shared clonotypes between healthy human individuals (dated by TCRdb to 2020 to 2021). With respect to the entire study: A few men and two women, aged 18 to 49 years, made up the cohort. For each donor, three plates each were used for CD4 naive and CD4 memory, two plates were used for CD8 naive, and one plate was used for CD8 memory. The study deeply sequenced blood TCR repertoires of about five healthy adults to estimate repertoire size and the extent of clonotype sharing between individuals. To increase sequencing depth and limit assay-specific biases, different laboratories used diverse techniques to prepare libraries and sequence TCR repertoires. Leukapheresis yielded between about 0.94 and 10 billion PBMCs per donor.

Points the paper makes about the study in general: Higher generation probabilities were observed for clonotypes shared by all four sorted-subset donors than for non-shared clonotypes. When several donors were compared, the shared fraction of clonotypes was around 5% for naive CD4, roughly 3.3% for naive CD8, about 2.4% for memory CD4, and less than 0.45% for memory CD8. Sampling was restricted to blood, and TCR repertoires in tissue are likely to differ from TCR repertoires in blood. Pairwise subsampling indicated that sequencing depth was expected to affect the degree of clonotype sharing among donors. Rarefaction of sorted-subset datasets indicated incomplete sequencing despite the large sequencing depth. Naive subsets generally had larger estimated clonotype richness than memory subsets did. Because the study included only a small number of donors, the genetic and exposure-history diversity represented was limited.

Using the deep immunoSEQ assay, multiplex PCR amplified TCR CDR3 regions from genomic DNA. For each cell subset, the extracted genomic DNA was distributed evenly across all wells of several immunoSEQ 96-well plates, and each plate served as one replicate. Each replicate PCR for sorted subsets received about 200 ng genomic DNA, equal to tens of thousands of T cell genomes. Purified libraries were measured with a Qubit 3.0 fluorometer, size-checked on a Bioanalyzer 2100, and measured again with the KAPA Library Quantification kit. Each immunoSEQ 96-well plate was sequenced on its own single-read 150-cycle Illumina NextSeq 550 flow cell. The study's own analysis went as follows. Because the immunoSEQ output included only junctional sequences and no quality scores, the filtering could not be the same as the filtering used for full-length reads. Sequences were annotated with PyIR, a Python wrapper for IgBLAST v1.9, and V/J genes and CDR3 were assigned using IMGT germline references. Any read was removed if the V/J assignment was weak (E-value above 1e-6), the CDR3 was missing, or the read contained stop codons, out-of-frame junctions, or ambiguous translated residues. A V3J clonotype was defined by an identical inferred V gene, J gene, and CDR3 amino acid sequence. Percentage overlap between repertoires was computed as shared unique clonotypes divided by the size of the smaller repertoire. Repertoire richness was assessed with RTK rarefaction, the Chao1 estimator, and Recon v2.1 estimates of unobserved clonotypes. For all TCRbeta clonotypes obtained by the gDNA method from a few donors, generation probabilities were computed with OLGA. TCRdb limited this immuneACCESS table to in-frame rearrangements with V and J called. A share of clones is missing; checked studies link under half to unresolved V genes, and the rest is unexplained. The V and J calls and clone size are taken from that table; D and trimming were inferred from the DNA. A total of fewer than 2.5 million clones appear in this sample, roughly 93% of them only once. The ten top clones hold about 0.38% of the sample.

Donors were healthy HIV-negative adults with no recently reported acute infections or vaccinations. All donors were Caucasian adults living in Nashville, Tennessee, USA. CD4+ T cells were enriched by magnetic negative selection; naive cells were then positively selected on CD45RA, and the negative fraction formed the memory subset. Blood was obtained by leukapheresis, after which PBMCs were separated by Ficoll-Histopaque density gradient centrifugation and cryopreserved in liquid nitrogen vapor phase. Purity and quantity of every magnetically sorted T cell population were checked by analytical flow cytometry. From each sorted fraction, genomic DNA was isolated and quantified by UV absorbance on a Nanodrop 2000c.

The sequence links TRBV5-4 to TRBJ2-1; a tentative D match to TRBD2 spans 6 bases. This sequence originates from a man in his late teens or twenties in good health. Some clones in this sample may be carry-over from other donors' samples. The sequencing sample was made of naive CD4+ T cells from PBMCs. What this sample's cell subset or site label stands for: CD45RA+ positively selected. CDR3 protein: CASSPPAAGLYNEQFF. The nucleotides read TGTGCCAGCAGCCCTCCGGCGGCGGGATTGTACAATGAGCAGTTCTTC.